The clone carrying this T cell receptor (beta chain) came up a few times. From the 5' RACE reads, TCRdb called clonotypes with MiXCR, one entry per CDR3 protein. Here the sample spans tens of thousands of distinct CDR3 sequences, around 4% being singletons. These data originate in a study of neurological immune-mediated disorders. The receptor comes from a man between 25 and 39 years old with multiple sclerosis. Specimen: PBMCs.

The CDR3 sequence is CASRRPSATDTQYF. In DNA, the CDR3 is TGTGCCAGCAGACGGCCGTCGGCTACAGATACGCAGTATTTT. The chain carries TRBV7-2 and TRBJ2-3; D is unresolved. The V gene lost 6 bases and the J gene lost 3 bases, with 13 bases spanning the gap. Germline CDR1 reads SGHTA; CDR2 reads FQGNSA. The CDR3 covers 14 residues.